This is a list of T cell receptor beta chains from one sample in a study of control samples from healthy donors and cancer patients. Some clones are missing from TCRdb's copy, which holds only in-frame ones; the method was immunoSEQ multiplex PCR. The sample lists 46,000 or so clones; 85% to 95% were seen once. Sequenced: PBMCs. The source of these receptors is a man aged 25 to 40 with colorectal cancer. Each CDR3 is given with its conserved first and last residue. The D gene is left open where the match is weak. Not all rows give a size; the values are once, few, many and, for expanded clones, a class.

>.|TRBV30|.|TRBJ1-2
TGTGCCTGGAATCGGGGAGCTAACTATGGCTACACCTTC
CAWNRGANYGYTF
>.|TRBV6-5|.|TRBJ1-6
TGTGCCAGCAGTTACCCCCGAGGACCCCTCCACTTT
CASSYPRGPLHF
>.|TRBV9|.|TRBJ1-1
TGTGCCAGCAGGCGGACAGAGAACACTGAAGCTTTCTTT
CASRRTENTEAFF
>.|TRBV7-2|few|TRBJ2-7
TGTGCCAGCAGCCCGTCCCTTACGGGCGAGCAGTACTTC
CASSPSLTGEQYF
>.|TRBV4-3|.|TRBJ1-4
TGCGCCAGCAGCCAAGACAGGAATGAAAAACTGTTTTTT
CASSQDRNEKLFF
>TRBD1|TRBV4-2|.|TRBJ1-2
TGTGCCAGCAGCCCCACGGGACAGGGAGGCTATGGCTACACCTTC
CASSPTGQGGYGYTF
>.|TRBV7-9|.|TRBJ1-5
TGTGCCAGCAGCAACGGGGGCAATCAGCCCCAGCATTTT
CASSNGGNQPQHF
>.|TRBV19|once|TRBJ1-5
TGTGCCAGTACTGCGGATTCTTTTAATCAGCCCCAGCATTTT
CASTADSFNQPQHF
>.|TRBV30|.|TRBJ1-2
TGTGCCTGGAGTGTAGAGAGAGCCAGTGGCTACACCTTC
CAWSVERASGYTF
>.|TRBV19|.|TRBJ1-1
TGTGCCAGTAGTCCTGGGGGGAGGGGGTCATCAGCTTTCTTT
CASSPGGRGSSAFF
>.|TRBV3-1/TRBV3-2|.|TRBJ1-5
TGTGCCAGCAGCCAGTACAGGGCACAGCCCCAGCATTTT
CASSQYRAQPQHF
>.|TRBV6-6|.|TRBJ2-5
TGTGCCAGCAGGAGGGACAACCAAGAGACCCAGTACTTC
CASRRDNQETQYF
>.|TRBV4-2|.|TRBJ2-2
TGTGCCAGCAGCCACGGAGACGGGGGGCCGAACACCGGGGAGCTGTTTTTT
CASSHGDGGPNTGELFF
>TRBD1|TRBV24-1|.|TRBJ2-1
TGTGCCACCAGTGATCTGGGACAGTACAATGAGCAGTTCTTC
CATSDLGQYNEQFF
>.|TRBV24-1|.|TRBJ2-2
TGTGCCACCAGTGATTCCGCAGGGGCCACCGGGGAGCTGTTTTTT
CATSDSAGATGELFF
>.|TRBV18|.|TRBJ1-2
TGTGCCAGCTCACCAGGAGGGGGAGACTATGGCTACACCTTC
CASSPGGGDYGYTF
>.|TRBV11-3|.|TRBJ2-2
TGTGCCAGCAGCTTACTCAGGGGCGGCGGGGAGCTGTTTTTT
CASSLLRGGGELFF
>.|TRBV11-3|.|TRBJ1-5
TGTGCCAGCAGCACGGGGACGGGGGGTCAGCCCCAGCATTTT
CASSTGTGGQPQHF
>TRBD1|TRBV7-9|once|TRBJ2-2
TGTGCCAGCAGCTTGGGACAGGGCAAAGGGACCGGGGAGCTGTTTTTT
CASSLGQGKGTGELFF
>.|TRBV6-5|.|TRBJ1-1
TGTGCCGTTAAGGCAGGCACCATGAACACTGAAGCTTTCTTT
CAVKAGTMNTEAFF
>TRBD1|TRBV11-2|.|TRBJ1-2
TGTGCCAGCAGCATCCCGCAGGGGACAGGGGACTATGGCTACACCTTC
CASSIPQGTGDYGYTF
>.|TRBV27|.|TRBJ2-1
TGTGCCAGCAGAGATCCGACAGGAAGCTCCTACAATGAGCAGTTCTTC
CASRDPTGSSYNEQFF
>TRBD1|TRBV19|once|TRBJ2-4
TGTGCCAGTAGTATACTGTCAGGGGGCGTCAAAAACATTCAGTACTTC
CASSILSGGVKNIQYF
>.|TRBV9|.|TRBJ1-2
TGTGCCAGCAGCGTAGGTGGAGCTAACTATGGCTACACCTTC
CASSVGGANYGYTF
>TRBD1|TRBV18|.|TRBJ1-2
TGTGCCAGCTCACCACAAGGGACAGAATATGGCTACACCTTC
CASSPQGTEYGYTF
>.|TRBV7-2|.|TRBJ2-1
TGTGCCAGCAGCCCTCAATTGGCGGGGATATTCTACAATGAGCAGTTCTTC
CASSPQLAGIFYNEQFF
>TRBD1|TRBV7-9|.|TRBJ2-1
TGTGCCAGCAGCCCGCCGACAGGGGGAGTCCACAATGAGCAGTTCTTC
CASSPPTGGVHNEQFF
>.|TRBV15|.|TRBJ2-3
TGTGCCACCAGCAGAGAAAGGGGAGATACGCAGTATTTT
CATSRERGDTQYF
>TRBD2|TRBV7-9|.|TRBJ2-6
TGTGCCAGCAGCTCGAAGGCGGGGGGAGTCTCTGGGGCCAACGTCCTGACTTTC
CASSSKAGGVSGANVLTF
>.|TRBV29-1|.|TRBJ1-2
TGCAGCGTTGAAGATCGTGGGGCGGACTATGGCTACACCTTC
CSVEDRGADYGYTF
>TRBD1|TRBV5-1|.|TRBJ1-2
TGCGCCAGCAGCTTAACAGGGGCTAACTATGGCTACACCTTC
CASSLTGANYGYTF
>.|TRBV9|once|TRBJ1-5
TGTGCCAGCAGCGTCGGGAGTAGCAATCAGCCCCAGCATTTT
CASSVGSSNQPQHF
>TRBD2|TRBV3-1/TRBV3-2|.|TRBJ2-2
TGTGCCAGCAGCCAAGATGGTCTAGCGGACACCGGGGAGCTGTTTTTT
CASSQDGLADTGELFF
>.|TRBV7-9|once|TRBJ2-5
TGTGCCAGCAGCTTAGTTAACCCACGCTGGGGGAGAGAGACCCAGTACTTC
CASSLVNPRWGRETQYF
>.|TRBV4-1|.|TRBJ1-4
TGCGCCAGCAGCCTGGGGGGTTATAGAGGGGGAAATGAAAAACTGTTTTTT
CASSLGGYRGGNEKLFF
>.|TRBV15|.|TRBJ2-2
TGTGCCACCAGCAGAGATCTGGCAGGGTCCACCGGGGAGCTGTTTTTT
CATSRDLAGSTGELFF
>.|TRBV20-1|.|TRBJ2-7
TGCAGTGCTGGGGGGAGAGAGCAGTACTTC
CSAGGREQYF
>TRBD1|TRBV30|.|TRBJ1-2
TGTGCCTCCGAGGACAGGGGCGCGCCCTATGGCTACACCTTC
CASEDRGAPYGYTF
>TRBD1|TRBV18|.|TRBJ1-1
TGTGCCAGCTCACCCAAGAGAACAGGACAGGAGCGCATGAACACTGAAGCTTTCTTT
CASSPKRTGQERMNTEAFF
>.|TRBV19|.|TRBJ1-1
TGTGCCAGTAGTATAGCGGGCAGAATGAACACTGAAGCTTTCTTT
CASSIAGRMNTEAFF
>.|TRBV18|once|TRBJ1-1
TGTGCCAGCTCATTCTCCGGAATGAACACTGAAGCTTTCTTT
CASSFSGMNTEAFF